Listed below are T cell receptor beta chains from one sample, sequenced in a study of T cells in Graves' hyperthyroidism and ophthalmopathy. In TCRdb, the multiplex PCR reads were re-called with MiXCR into one record per CDR3 protein. This table has some 420,000 distinct CDR3 sequences, roughly 13% appearing once. Sequencing was performed on blood. The receptors shown here come from a woman younger than 30 with Graves' hyperthyroidism. Both conserved end residues are part of each CDR3. A D gene is named only where the DNA matches it firmly. Clone size, where shown, is once, few, many, or a class for clones that have expanded.

J gene	clone size	D gene	V gene	CDR3 length	CDR3 DNA	CDR3 protein
TRBJ1-4	many	.	TRBV11-2	15	TGTGCCAGCAGCCGGACCGGGCGACCGGGGGAAAAACTGTTTTTT	CASSRTGRPGEKLFF
TRBJ2-1	.	TRBD1	TRBV28	15	TGTGCCAGCAGAATAGAGGGCAGGGGGCTGAATGAGCAGTTCTTC	CASRIEGRGLNEQFF
TRBJ2-3	many	.	TRBV2	15	TGTGCCAGCAGTTATAGACAGTTTAGCACAGATACGCAGTATTTT	CASSYRQFSTDTQYF
TRBJ1-2	many	.	TRBV2	13	TGTGCCAGCAGTGAAGGGGGGGGCTATGGCTACACCTTC	CASSEGGGYGYTF
TRBJ2-3	many	.	TRBV20-1	13	TGCAGTGCCGTCGCGCTCAGCCTAGATACGCAGTATTTT	CSAVALSLDTQYF
TRBJ1-2	few	.	TRBV9	14	TGTGCCAGCAGCGTAGCGGGCAGCCTCTATGGCTACACCTTC	CASSVAGSLYGYTF
TRBJ1-3	.	.	TRBV10-2	12	TGCGCCACCCATTCCGGGGCGAACACCATATATTTT	CATHSGANTIYF
TRBJ2-7	.	.	TRBV6-1	15	TGCGCCAGCATCCCTTTCGGACAGTCCTACAATGAGCAGTACTTC	CASIPFGQSYNEQYF
TRBJ1-5	.	TRBD1	TRBV19	17	TGTGCCAGTAGTTCAATAGAGGGGACAGTTCACAATCAGCCCCAGCATTTT	CASSSIEGTVHNQPQHF
TRBJ2-5	.	.	TRBV9	15	TGTGCCAGCAGCGTAGGAGCGGACTTTCAAGAGACCCAGTACTTC	CASSVGADFQETQYF
TRBJ2-2	few	.	TRBV7-2	15	TGTGCCAGCAGCACCCCCGGGCGAACAACCGGGGAGCTGTTTTTT	CASSTPGRTTGELFF